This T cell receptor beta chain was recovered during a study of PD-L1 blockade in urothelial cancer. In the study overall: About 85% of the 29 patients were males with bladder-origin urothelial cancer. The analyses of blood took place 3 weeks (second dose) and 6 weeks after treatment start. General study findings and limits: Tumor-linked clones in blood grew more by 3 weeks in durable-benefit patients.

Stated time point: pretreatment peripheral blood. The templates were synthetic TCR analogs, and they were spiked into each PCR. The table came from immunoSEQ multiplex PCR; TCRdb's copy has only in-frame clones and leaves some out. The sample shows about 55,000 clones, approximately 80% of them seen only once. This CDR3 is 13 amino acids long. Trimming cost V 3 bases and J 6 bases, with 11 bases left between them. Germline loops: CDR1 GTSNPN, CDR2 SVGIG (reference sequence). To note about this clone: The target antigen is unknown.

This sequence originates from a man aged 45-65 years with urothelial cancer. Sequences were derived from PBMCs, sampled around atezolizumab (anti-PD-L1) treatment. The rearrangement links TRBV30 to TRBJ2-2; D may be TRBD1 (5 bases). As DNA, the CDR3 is TGTGCCTGGAGCTCCAGGGTTGCCGGGGAGCTGTTTTTT. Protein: CAWSSRVAGELFF.